This section outlines one T cell receptor beta chain sequence together with its context. This clonotype was picked up a small number of times. No cognate antigen has been identified for it. There are no base qualities to consult, and no much larger clone falls within one base. The germline V gene encodes CDR1 GTSNPN and CDR2 SVGIG (reference sequence). Trimming takes 1 base from V and 5 bases from J, and the germline ends sit 17 bases apart. From the cysteine up to the phenylalanine, the CDR3 has a length of 15 residues. Of the read, only the CDR3 DNA is kept; its 45 bases are in frame from base 1. Libraries came from 5' RACE. The listed sequencing device is Illumina HiSeq 2000. A universal primer binding site was added through template switching, and the final cDNA carried a unique molecular identifier so that TCR cDNA molecules could be counted accurately. Specific primers in the conserved constant-segment region were used to synthesize first-strand cDNA for TCR alpha and beta chains. To control for contamination, every cDNA library was double barcoded, receiving both a SMART-Mk sample barcode and Illumina barcodes. TruSeq adapter sequences and Illumina sample barcodes were added in two successive PCR steps. The TCR alpha and beta cDNA libraries were sequenced on the Illumina HiSeq platform using custom primers. Turning to the authors' computational methods: MiGEC was used to process raw reads and extract unique molecular identifiers, and MiXCR was used to find CDR3 positions. Recombination models were inferred per individual with the repgenHMM and IGoR tools using an EM algorithm. The tcR package in R was used for shared clonotype analysis, with sharing normalized by the product of cloneset sizes. To study raw recombination free of thymic and clonal selection effects, out-of-frame nonproductive sequences were analyzed. TCRdb redid the processing of the public reads, applying fastp at Q25 and MiXCR, and retained in-frame beta chains. Every distinct CDR3 protein forms one entry, paired with its most common genes and DNA. The V and J calls were not made by the authors but by TCRdb's processing. For this sample there are about 210,000 distinct CDR3 sequences; less than 9.5% appear just once. The ten top clones hold roughly 5% of the sample.

This sample stems from a study of identical twins listed by TCRdb under 2016. Some background on the complete study: To test whether fetal clonotypes persist, this study deep-sequenced TCR alpha and beta repertoires from monozygotic twins, from unrelated adults of various ages, and from cord blood. To rule out contamination, replicate twin experiments were performed at different times with different library preparation protocols. The paper as a whole reports these results and caveats: Abundant cord blood beta clonotypes carried fewer insertions; young adult naive repertoires showed a weaker similar trend, while memory repertoires showed none. In beta out-of-frame sequences, excess twin sharing was weaker, because having fewer shared sequences lowered the signal-to-noise ratio. Zero-insertion analyses could be partly confounded by invariant T cells such as MAIT and iNKT, though diverse VJ usage argued against such confounding for most clonotypes. In monozygotic twins, out-of-frame TCR alpha sharing was systematically underestimated by recombination models, although the models agreed with sharing between unrelated individuals. Compared with coincidental sharing between unrelated individuals, out-of-frame TCR alpha sequences shared between twins had an excess of sequences with low generation probability. Because the same donors could not be followed over many years, conclusions were based on cross-sectional statistical analysis.

Every donor in the study was a healthy Caucasian. Miltenyi CD45RO+ enrichment and human naive T-cell isolation kits were used to isolate memory (CD45RO+) and naive T cells from PBMC. The source material was memory (CD45RO+) T cells sorted from blood. What this sample's cell subset or site label stands for: CD45RO+ enriched T cells. Here the chain combines TRBV30 and TRBJ1-1; a tentative D call is TRBD1 (5 bases match). The source is a woman younger than 30 in good health. The sequence in DNA is TGTGCCTGGAGTGACCCATGGGAGGGGAGGACTGAAGCTTTCTTT. This codes for CAWSDPWEGRTEAFF.